This is a list of T cell receptor beta chains from one sample in a study of monozygotic twins with inflammatory bowel disease. TCRdb re-analyzed the 5' RACE reads; it lists each CDR3 protein once, without DNA. This sample's clone table lists approximately 420,000 distinct CDR3 sequences. The sample was blood. These TCRs come from a human donor with ulcerative colitis or Crohn's disease, or a healthy co-twin of an affected twin (not recorded which). Both conserved end residues are part of each CDR3.

length,V,J,CDR3
15,TRBV5-6,TRBJ2-1,CTSSLGQSSYNEQFF
13,TRBV7-6,TRBJ2-7,CASSPSPIYEQYF
15,TRBV7-2,TRBJ2-7,CASRYSRGAPYEQYF
15,TRBV20-1,TRBJ2-7,CSARAGQGVIYEQYF
17,TRBV5-1,TRBJ2-1,CASGTGTGMGSYNEQFF
12,TRBV30,TRBJ2-5,CAWSTLQETQYF
11,TRBV24-1,TRBJ1-2,CATSFLMTYTF
12,TRBV6-2/TRBV6-3,TRBJ2-1,CASSRNPDFGFF
14,TRBV11-2,TRBJ1-1,CASSPWTGSTEAFF
16,TRBV5-1,TRBJ2-3,CASGRGSGPSTDTQYF
21,TRBV20-1,TRBJ2-3,CSARDLRERASKAHATDTQYF
15,TRBV30,TRBJ1-1,CAWSVLRTIHTEAFF
14,TRBV7-3,TRBJ2-2,CASSLMPNTGELFF
13,TRBV6-5,TRBJ1-1,CASSYRGATVAFF
14,TRBV19,TRBJ1-1,CASSILQQNTEAFF
20,TRBV30,TRBJ2-5,CAWSPGGAGTSITYQETQYF
12,TRBV5-1,TRBJ2-1,CASSFQRNEQFF
15,TRBV5-1,TRBJ1-1,CASSLVTGANTEAFF
13,TRBV7-2,TRBJ2-5,CASVVRVGETQYF
14,TRBV5-1,TRBJ2-7,CASSLGPASYEQYF
17,TRBV3-1,TRBJ2-1,CASSRTEILSSYNEQFF
17,TRBV11-1,TRBJ2-7,CASSLTSGSESSYEQYF
15,TRBV9,TRBJ2-7,CASSVAGTAAYEQYF
16,TRBV11-1,TRBJ2-2,CASSRGLSSNTGELFF
15,TRBV28,TRBJ2-5,CASSPPPGRGETQYF
16,TRBV5-1,TRBJ2-2,CASSLAGTGVVGELFF
17,TRBV7-9,TRBJ2-1,CASSRGTGGFSYNEQFF
15,TRBV6-1,TRBJ2-3,CASSEIAGGLDTQYF
14,TRBV19,TRBJ2-1,CASSITGSYNERFF
12,TRBV5-6,TRBJ2-7,CASSLRPYEQYF
12,TRBV5-1,TRBJ2-7,CASSEAGPTEYF
13,TRBV18,TRBJ1-1,CASSHGTGAEAFF
14,TRBV19,TRBJ1-1,CASSTWALNTEAFF
15,TRBV5-1,TRBJ2-5,CASSSTRSGGGTQYF
18,TRBV5-1,TRBJ1-1,CASSLAPGQSRVNTEAFF
15,TRBV19,TRBJ1-1,CASRKRQRMNTEAFF
16,TRBV6-1,TRBJ2-7,CASSEGVRGFSYEQYF
16,TRBV27,TRBJ1-5,CASGRKQQYSNQPQHF
12,TRBV7-2,TRBJ2-3,CASSLRPSTQYF
16,TRBV19,TRBJ2-4,CASSPAGALAKNIQYF
14,TRBV5-1,TRBJ2-2,CASSLEMFAGELFF
17,TRBV28,TRBJ2-5,CASSLLKWGRKEETQYF
15,TRBV27,TRBJ1-2,CASRKSQGANYGYTF
15,TRBV10-2,TRBJ2-1,CASRPGLAGGRGQFF
15,TRBV27,TRBJ2-7,CASSPTGSGFYEQYF
11,TRBV20-1,TRBJ2-5,CSARKGETQYF
15,TRBV12-3/TRBV12-4,TRBJ1-6,CASSLVGQFYSPLHF
17,TRBV3-1,TRBJ2-3,CASSPSRSAGSTDTQYF
17,TRBV3-1,TRBJ2-5,CASSQDWRTGDQETQYF